This T cell receptor (beta chain) originates from a study of PD-L1 blockade in urothelial cancer. Study outcomes and limitations: Durable-benefit patients showed greater tumor-associated blood clone expansion at 3 weeks.

Germline CDR1 MNHNY, CDR2 SVGAGI (reference sequence). The CDR3 covers 14 residues. Trimming left V 8 bases short and J 1 base short, with 13 bases between. This clone occurred once. The target antigen is unknown. Locally advanced or metastatic urothelial carcinoma was present in patients. Profiled with immunoSEQ multiplex PCR; TCRdb holds only in-frame clones, not every one. The sample includes under 50,000 clones, approximately 92% of them seen just once. The specimen was PBMCs, collected around atezolizumab (anti-PD-L1) treatment. This chain uses TRBV6-6 with TRBJ2-3; possibly TRBD2 for D (7 bases). The receptor comes from a man aged 65-85 years with urothelial cancer. The CDR3 DNA is TGTGCCAGCTCAAACGGGGGGCGCACAGATACGCAGTATTTT. Translation: CASSNGGRTDTQYF.